Below, one T cell receptor beta chain is given with its context. Its antigen remains unidentified. These data are taken from a study of cytomegalovirus exposure and HLA in healthy donors. Germline assignment: CDR1 MNHEY and CDR2 SVGAGI. This CDR3 comprises 15 residues. V lost 6 bases, J lost 1 base, and 9 bases stayed unmatched. PCR was performed using 60 Vbeta and 13 Jbeta primers. Sequenced by immunoSEQ multiplex PCR; TCRdb stores in-frame clones only, minus some. The table has approximately 280,000 clones, more than 80% seen once. General study findings and limits: Productive status was seen about 87% or about 30% of the time for most TCR beta V segments in an earlier analysis. Researchers reported in a later analysis that common viral pathogens appeared linked to several top clusters. Donors were assumed by presence/absence analyses to have roughly uniform sequencing depth. As a later analysis revealed, most CMV-associated TCR beta chains appeared HLA-restricted.

The J gene is TRBJ2-7, the V gene TRBV6-5; 7 bases map to TRBD1. The TCR comes from a man aged 40-49 years in good health and CMV-seropositive. The sample comprised PBMCs. As DNA, the CDR3 is TGTGCCAGCAGCCCCAACAGGGGCGGGTCCTACGAGCAGTACTTC. Translated, it gives CASSPNRGGSYEQYF.